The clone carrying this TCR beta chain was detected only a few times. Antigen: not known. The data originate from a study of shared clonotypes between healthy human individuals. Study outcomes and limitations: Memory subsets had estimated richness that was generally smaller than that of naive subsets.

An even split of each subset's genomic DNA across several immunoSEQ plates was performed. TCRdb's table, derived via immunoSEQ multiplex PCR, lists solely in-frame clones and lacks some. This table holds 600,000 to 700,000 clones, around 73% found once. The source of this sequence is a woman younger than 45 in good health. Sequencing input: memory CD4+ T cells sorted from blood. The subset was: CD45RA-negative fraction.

The CDR3 protein is CASRVGLAGTTGELFF. CDR3 sequence (DNA): TGTGCCAGCAGAGTCGGACTAGCGGGAACCACCGGGGAGCTGTTTTTT. The rearrangement joins TRBV2 to TRBJ2-2; 12 nucleotides align to TRBD2. J gave up 4 bases and V 6 bases, and 6 bases lay outside the gene matches. Germline CDR1 reads SNHLY; CDR2 reads FYNNEI. CDR3 length: 16 residues.